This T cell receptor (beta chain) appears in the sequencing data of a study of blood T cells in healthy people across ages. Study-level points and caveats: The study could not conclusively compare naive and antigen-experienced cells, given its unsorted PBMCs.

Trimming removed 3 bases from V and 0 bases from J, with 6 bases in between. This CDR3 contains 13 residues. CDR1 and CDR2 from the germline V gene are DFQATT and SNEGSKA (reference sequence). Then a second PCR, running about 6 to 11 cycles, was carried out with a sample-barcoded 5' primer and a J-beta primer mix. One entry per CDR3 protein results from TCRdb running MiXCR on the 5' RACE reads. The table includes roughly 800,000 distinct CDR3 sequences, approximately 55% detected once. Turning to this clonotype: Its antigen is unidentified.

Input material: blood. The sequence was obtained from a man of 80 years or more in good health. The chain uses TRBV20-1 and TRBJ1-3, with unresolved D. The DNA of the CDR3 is TGCAGTGCTAGGCACGGCTCTGGAAACACCATATATTTT. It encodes CSARHGSGNTIYF.